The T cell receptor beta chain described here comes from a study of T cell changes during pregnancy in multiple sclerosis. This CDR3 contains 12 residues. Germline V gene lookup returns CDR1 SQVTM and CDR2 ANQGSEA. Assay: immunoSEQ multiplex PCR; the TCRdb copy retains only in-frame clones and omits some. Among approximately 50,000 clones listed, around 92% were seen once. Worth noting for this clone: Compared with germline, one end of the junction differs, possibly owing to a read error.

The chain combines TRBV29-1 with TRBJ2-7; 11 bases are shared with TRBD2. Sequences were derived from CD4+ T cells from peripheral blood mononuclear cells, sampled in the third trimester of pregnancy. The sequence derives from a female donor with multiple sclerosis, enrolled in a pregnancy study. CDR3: CRVGLAGGEQYF. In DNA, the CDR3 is TGCAGGGTTGGGCTAGCGGGAGGCGAGCAGTACTTC.